These T cell receptor beta chains were read from a single sample in a study of T-cell reconstitution after alpha-beta-depleted transplantation in children. TCRdb recomputed calls from the PCR reads with MiXCR, one row per CDR3 protein. The sample shows hundreds of thousands of distinct CDR3 sequences, roughly 17% of them seen only once. Sequenced here: PBMCs from the stem cell graft donor, sampled from the stem cell graft. Every receptor here comes from a human donor who donated a stem cell graft to a child with acute myeloid leukemia. Both conserved end residues are part of each CDR3. D genes are given only for firm matches. Part of the rows lack a size; the others show once, few, many or a class for expanded clones.

TRBV15	many	TRBJ2-7	.	TGTGCCACCAGCAGAGCGGTACCAGGGTCCTACGAGCAGTACTTC	CATSRAVPGSYEQYF
TRBV12-3/TRBV12-4	many	TRBJ1-6	.	TGTGCCAGCAGTTTGGGAGGCAGGGTGGGATCCCTCCACTTT	CASSLGGRVGSLHF
TRBV7-2	few	TRBJ1-5	.	TGTGCCAGCAGCAGGAGGCCCCATTCGGGTCAGCCCCAGCATTTT	CASSRRPHSGQPQHF
TRBV7-3	many	TRBJ2-2	.	TGTGCCAGCAGCTTTCTTCCCGGGACGGCGAACACCGGGGAGCTGTTTTTT	CASSFLPGTANTGELFF
TRBV2	.	TRBJ2-1	.	TGTGCCAGCAGGTACGGGGGAAGCTCCTACAATGAGCAGTTCTTC	CASRYGGSSYNEQFF
TRBV10-2	few	TRBJ2-1	.	TGCGCCAGCAGCTCGACTAGATTGAATGAGCAGTTCTTC	CASSSTRLNEQFF
TRBV10-3	few	TRBJ1-4	.	TGTGCCATCAGTGAGACCCAGGGAGGAAATGAAAAACTGTTTTTT	CAISETQGGNEKLFF
TRBV7-2	many	TRBJ2-1	.	TGTGCCAGCAGCTTAGATAGTGGATACAATGAGCAGTTCTTC	CASSLDSGYNEQFF
TRBV7-9	few	TRBJ2-3	TRBD2	TGTGCCAGCAGCCCTCGCGGGGGGGTGACAGATACGCAGTATTTT	CASSPRGGVTDTQYF
TRBV25-1	many	TRBJ2-1	.	TGTGCCAGCAGTGATAGCGTCTACAATGAGCAGTTCTTC	CASSDSVYNEQFF
TRBV6-1	many	TRBJ1-1	TRBD1	TGTGCCAGCAGAAGGGACAGCGCAAACACTGAAGCTTTCTTT	CASRRDSANTEAFF
TRBV7-9	many	TRBJ2-3	.	TGTGCCAGCAGCGGGCGCGCGACCACGGGCACAGATACGCAGTATTTT	CASSGRATTGTDTQYF
TRBV7-9	many	TRBJ1-1	.	TGTGCCAGCAGCTCCTCCGGGGAGGGCACTGAAGCTTTCTTT	CASSSSGEGTEAFF
TRBV13	.	TRBJ2-5	TRBD2	TGTGCCAGCAGCGCCCGGGGGGGCCGGGAGACCCAGTACTTC	CASSARGGRETQYF
TRBV5-1	many	TRBJ2-1	TRBD1	TGCGCCAGCAGCTATGGGGGACAGAATGAGCAGTTCTTC	CASSYGGQNEQFF
TRBV20-1	many	TRBJ2-3	.	TGCAGTGCTAGAGATTCCCGGCTCGCTAGCACAGATACGCAGTATTTT	CSARDSRLASTDTQYF
TRBV7-9	.	TRBJ1-3	TRBD1	TGTGCCAGCAGCTTCCAGGGGGACACCATATATTTT	CASSFQGDTIYF
TRBV19	.	TRBJ2-1	.	TGTGCCAGTAGTATAGGGGGTCTCAATGAGCAGTTCTTC	CASSIGGLNEQFF
TRBV5-6	.	TRBJ1-2	.	TGTGCCAGCAGCTTAAACGGGGGAGTTGGCTACACCTTC	CASSLNGGVGYTF
TRBV4-3	many	TRBJ2-1	.	TGCGCCAGCAGTTTCGGGCCGAGCATTTACGATGAGCAGTTCTTC	CASSFGPSIYDEQFF
TRBV10-3	many	TRBJ1-5	.	TGTGCCGCAACAGACGGCAATCAGCCCCAGCATTTT	CAATDGNQPQHF
TRBV12-3/TRBV12-4	many	TRBJ2-7	.	TGTGCCAGCAGTTCGGGCCCTTACGAGCAGTACTTC	CASSSGPYEQYF
TRBV25-1	few	TRBJ2-5	.	TGTGCCAGCAGTGACTTCGTGGAGACCCAGTACTTC	CASSDFVETQYF
TRBV7-2	few	TRBJ2-5	.	TGTGCCAGCAGTTCCTTCGGGCGGGGGCTCGGGGAGACCCAGTACTTC	CASSSFGRGLGETQYF
TRBV12-3/TRBV12-4	many	TRBJ2-7	TRBD2	TGTGCCAGCAAGCGGGGCGATTACGAGCAGTACTTC	CASKRGDYEQYF
TRBV5-6	few	TRBJ1-5	TRBD1	TGTGCCAGCAGCACGTCACAGGGGCGACCCAGTCCTAATCAGCCCCAGCATTTT	CASSTSQGRPSPNQPQHF
TRBV20-1	few	TRBJ2-5	TRBD2	TGCAGTGCTAGAGATGGGCAGCGGGGGGGCCAAGAGACCCAGTACTTC	CSARDGQRGGQETQYF
TRBV20-1	many	TRBJ1-1	.	TGCAGTGCTAGGCAAATCACTGAAGCTTTCTTT	CSARQITEAFF
TRBV7-6	many	TRBJ2-7	TRBD1	TGTGCCAGCAGCGGGACAGGGGGAGGCTACGAGCAGTACTTC	CASSGTGGGYEQYF
TRBV5-1	.	TRBJ2-5	.	TGCGCCAGCAGCTCTATGGGGCAACGCCAAGAGACCCAGTACTTC	CASSSMGQRQETQYF
TRBV7-2	few	TRBJ2-3	TRBD2	TGTGCCAGCAGCTTTCGACTAGCGGGGGGCAGGGATACGCAGTATTTT	CASSFRLAGGRDTQYF
TRBV7-2	many	TRBJ2-7	TRBD1	TGTGCCAGCAGCTTAGAAAGGACAGGATTACACGAGCAGTACTTC	CASSLERTGLHEQYF
TRBV9	many	TRBJ2-7	.	TGTGCCAGCAGCGTAGAAGGGGCAGGGAAGAACGAGCAGTACTTC	CASSVEGAGKNEQYF
TRBV27	many	TRBJ1-1	TRBD1	TGTGCCAGCTCCCCCGAGGGGGCAGGGAGGGGAGCTTTCTTT	CASSPEGAGRGAFF
TRBV7-9	.	TRBJ2-5	TRBD1	TGTGCCAGCAGACGTACAGGGGGAGAGGAGACCCAGTACTTC	CASRRTGGEETQYF
TRBV5-5	few	TRBJ2-5	.	TGTGCCAGCAGCTTGAGGAGGGGTATCGAGACCCAGTACTTC	CASSLRRGIETQYF
TRBV28	few	TRBJ2-1	TRBD1	TGTGCCAGCAACACAGGGGGGAATGAGCAGTTCTTC	CASNTGGNEQFF
TRBV5-1	few	TRBJ2-1	TRBD2	TGCGCGGGGGGGATGCATGAGCAGTTCTTC	CAGGMHEQFF
TRBV20-1	many	TRBJ2-5	.	TGCAGTGCTAGCCAGGGGAAGGAGACCCAGTACTTC	CSASQGKETQYF
TRBV10-2	.	TRBJ1-4	.	TGCGCCAGCAGTGCGGGGGGCTCCGGAGAAAAACTGTTTTTT	CASSAGGSGEKLFF
TRBV7-6	.	TRBJ2-7	TRBD2	TGTGCCAGCAGCTTAGAGATTACGGGACTAGCGGGGGAGCAGTACTTC	CASSLEITGLAGEQYF
TRBV6-1	many	TRBJ2-7	TRBD2	TGTGCCAGCACGGAGCGGGGACCGTCCTACGAGCAGTACTTC	CASTERGPSYEQYF
TRBV14	.	TRBJ2-2	.	TGTGCCAGCAGCCAAAATAACAGGGCCCTGACTGGGGAACTGTTTTTT	CASSQNNRALTGELFF
TRBV12-3/TRBV12-4	few	TRBJ1-5	TRBD1	TGTGCCAGCAGTGTACAGGGGGACTATCAGCCCCAGCATTTT	CASSVQGDYQPQHF
TRBV9	many	TRBJ1-2	.	TGTGCCAGCAGCCCCACGGCACCCTTAAGCGGCTACACCTTC	CASSPTAPLSGYTF
TRBV2	.	TRBJ1-6	.	TGTGCCAGCAGTGAAGGGTTAAGGATTCAACCCCTCCACTTT	CASSEGLRIQPLHF
TRBV4-2	.	TRBJ2-7	.	TGTGCCAGCAGCCAAGAAAAGGGACCTTCCTACGAGCAGTACTTC	CASSQEKGPSYEQYF
TRBV25-1	.	TRBJ1-5	.	TGTGCCAGCAGTGAATTGGCGGGCCAGCCCCAGCATTTT	CASSELAGQPQHF
TRBV20-1	.	TRBJ2-1	.	TGCAGTGCCCCGAGGGGGAGTGAGCAGCTCTTC	CSAPRGSEQLF
TRBV6-5	few	TRBJ2-7	TRBD2	TGTGCCAGCAGTTACTCGAGGCGGGGGGCAACCTACGAGCAGTACTTC	CASSYSRRGATYEQYF
TRBV7-2	few	TRBJ1-2	.	TGTGCCAGCAGCTCCCGGCTAAGGGATAACTATGGCTACACCTTC	CASSSRLRDNYGYTF
TRBV12-3/TRBV12-4	many	TRBJ2-2	.	TGTGCCAGCAGCCGCGGACAGACCGGGGAGCTGTTTTTT	CASSRGQTGELFF
TRBV5-1	many	TRBJ1-1	.	TGCGCCAGCAGCTCGCAGGGTCCTGAAGCTTTCTTT	CASSSQGPEAFF